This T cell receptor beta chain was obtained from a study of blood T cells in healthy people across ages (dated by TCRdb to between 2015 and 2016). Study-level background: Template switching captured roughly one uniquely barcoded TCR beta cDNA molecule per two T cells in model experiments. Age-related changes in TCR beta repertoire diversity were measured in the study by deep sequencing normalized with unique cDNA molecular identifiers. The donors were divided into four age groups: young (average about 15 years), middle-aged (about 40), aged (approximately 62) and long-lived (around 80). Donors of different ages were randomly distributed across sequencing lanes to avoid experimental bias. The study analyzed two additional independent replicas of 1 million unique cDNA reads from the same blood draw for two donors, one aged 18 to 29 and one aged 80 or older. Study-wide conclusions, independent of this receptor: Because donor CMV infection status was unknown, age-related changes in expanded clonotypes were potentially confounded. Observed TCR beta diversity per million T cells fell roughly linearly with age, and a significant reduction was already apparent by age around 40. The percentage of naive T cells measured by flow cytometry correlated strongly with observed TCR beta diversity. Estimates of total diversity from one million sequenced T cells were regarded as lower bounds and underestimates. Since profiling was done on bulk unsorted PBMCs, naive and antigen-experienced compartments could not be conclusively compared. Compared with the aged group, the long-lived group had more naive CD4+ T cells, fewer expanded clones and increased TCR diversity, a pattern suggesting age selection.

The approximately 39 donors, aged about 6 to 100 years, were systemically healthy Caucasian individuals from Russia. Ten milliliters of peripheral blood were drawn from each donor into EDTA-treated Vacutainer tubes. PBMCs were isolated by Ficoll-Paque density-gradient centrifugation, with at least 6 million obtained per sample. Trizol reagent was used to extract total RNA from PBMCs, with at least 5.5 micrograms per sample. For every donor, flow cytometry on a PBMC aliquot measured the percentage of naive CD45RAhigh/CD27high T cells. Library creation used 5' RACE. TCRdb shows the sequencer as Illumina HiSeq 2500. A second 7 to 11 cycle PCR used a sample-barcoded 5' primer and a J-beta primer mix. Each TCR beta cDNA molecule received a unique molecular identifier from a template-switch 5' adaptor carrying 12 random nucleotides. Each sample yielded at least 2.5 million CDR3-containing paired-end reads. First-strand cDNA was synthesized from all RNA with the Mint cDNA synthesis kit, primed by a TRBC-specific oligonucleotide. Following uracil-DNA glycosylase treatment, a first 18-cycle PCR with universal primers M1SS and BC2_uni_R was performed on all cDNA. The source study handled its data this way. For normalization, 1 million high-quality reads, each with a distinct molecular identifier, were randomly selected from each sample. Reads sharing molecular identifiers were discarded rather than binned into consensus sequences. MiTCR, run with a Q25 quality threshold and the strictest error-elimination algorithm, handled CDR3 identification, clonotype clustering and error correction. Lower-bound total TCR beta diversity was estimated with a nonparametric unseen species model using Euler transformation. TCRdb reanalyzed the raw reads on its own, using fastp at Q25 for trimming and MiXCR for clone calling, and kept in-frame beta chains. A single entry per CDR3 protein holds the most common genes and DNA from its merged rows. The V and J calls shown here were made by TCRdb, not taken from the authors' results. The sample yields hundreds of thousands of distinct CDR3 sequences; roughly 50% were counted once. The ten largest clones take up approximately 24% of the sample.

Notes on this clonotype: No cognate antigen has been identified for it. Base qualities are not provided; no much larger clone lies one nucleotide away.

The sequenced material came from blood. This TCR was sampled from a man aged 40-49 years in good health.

This receptor carries the CDR3 CASSLYPGVITEAFF. The base sequence is TGTGCCAGCAGTTTATATCCAGGGGTTATCACTGAAGCTTTCTTT. Here the chain combines TRBV27 and TRBJ1-1, with a weak D call of TRBD1 (6 bases match). The germline V gene (reference sequence) yields MNHEY for CDR1 and SMNVEV for CDR2. Deletion took 1 base off V and 4 bases off J, with a span of 13 bases between the germline ends. Including cysteine and phenylalanine, the CDR3 has 15 amino acids. Only CDR3 DNA is held: 45 bases, read in frame from base 1.